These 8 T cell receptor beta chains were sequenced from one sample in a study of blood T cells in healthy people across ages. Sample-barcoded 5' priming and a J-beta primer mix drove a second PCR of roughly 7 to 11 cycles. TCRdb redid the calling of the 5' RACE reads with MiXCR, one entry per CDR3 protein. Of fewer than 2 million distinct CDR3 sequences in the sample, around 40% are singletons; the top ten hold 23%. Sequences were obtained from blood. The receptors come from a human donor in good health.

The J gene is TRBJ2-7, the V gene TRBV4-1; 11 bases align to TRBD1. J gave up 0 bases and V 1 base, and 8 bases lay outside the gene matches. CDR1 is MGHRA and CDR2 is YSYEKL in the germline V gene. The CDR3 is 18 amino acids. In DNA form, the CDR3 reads TGCGCCAGCAGCCAAGTCCTTGGACAGGGGGCGTTCTCCTACGAGCAGTACTTC. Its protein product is CASSQVLGQGAFSYEQYF.

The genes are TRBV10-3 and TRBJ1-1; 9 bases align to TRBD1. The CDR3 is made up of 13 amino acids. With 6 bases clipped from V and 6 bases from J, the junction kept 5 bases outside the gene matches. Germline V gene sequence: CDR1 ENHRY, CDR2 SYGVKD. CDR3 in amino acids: CAIRDRGAAEAFF. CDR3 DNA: TGTGCCATCAGGGACAGGGGTGCGGCTGAAGCTTTCTTT.

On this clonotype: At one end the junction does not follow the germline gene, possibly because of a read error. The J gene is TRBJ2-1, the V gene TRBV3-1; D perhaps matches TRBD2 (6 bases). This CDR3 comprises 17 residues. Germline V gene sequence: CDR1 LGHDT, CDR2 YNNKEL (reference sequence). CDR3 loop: CASSQDSARSGGYEQFF. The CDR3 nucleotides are TGTGCCAGCAGCCAAGATTCTGCCAGGAGCGGAGGGTATGAACAGTTCTTC.

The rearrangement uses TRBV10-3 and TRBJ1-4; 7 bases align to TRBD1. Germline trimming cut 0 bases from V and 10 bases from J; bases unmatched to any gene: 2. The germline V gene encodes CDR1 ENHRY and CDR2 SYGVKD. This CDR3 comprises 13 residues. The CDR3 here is CAISESNRGKLFF. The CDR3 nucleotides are TGTGCCATCAGTGAGTCGAACAGGGGAAAACTGTTTTTT.

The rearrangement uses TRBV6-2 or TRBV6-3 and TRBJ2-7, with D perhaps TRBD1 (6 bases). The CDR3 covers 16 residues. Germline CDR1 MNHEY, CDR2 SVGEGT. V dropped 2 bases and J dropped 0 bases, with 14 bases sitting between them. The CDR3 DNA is TGTGCCAGCAGTTACCCAAGACAGGCGAGCTCCTACGAGCAGTACTTC. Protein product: CASSYPRQASSYEQYF.

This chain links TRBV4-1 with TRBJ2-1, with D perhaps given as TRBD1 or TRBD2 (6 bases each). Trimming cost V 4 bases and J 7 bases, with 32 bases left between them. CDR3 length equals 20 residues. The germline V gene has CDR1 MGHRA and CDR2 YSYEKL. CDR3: CASSPGHDTMEGPRGNEQFF. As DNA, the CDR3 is TGCGCCAGCAGCCCGGGACACGACACAATGGAGGGCCCACGGGGGAATGAGCAGTTCTTC.

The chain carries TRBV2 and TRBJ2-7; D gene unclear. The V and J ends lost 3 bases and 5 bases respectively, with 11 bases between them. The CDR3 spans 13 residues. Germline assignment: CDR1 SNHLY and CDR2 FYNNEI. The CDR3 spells CASSEWAEDEQYF. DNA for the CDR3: TGTGCCAGCAGTGAGTGGGCCGAGGACGAGCAGTACTTC.

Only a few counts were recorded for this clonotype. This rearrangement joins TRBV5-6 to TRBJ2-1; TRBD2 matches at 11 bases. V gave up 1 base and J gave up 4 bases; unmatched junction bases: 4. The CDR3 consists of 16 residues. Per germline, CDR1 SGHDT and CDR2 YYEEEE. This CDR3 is CASSLTGLAEYNEQFF. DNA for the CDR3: TGTGCCAGCAGCTTGACGGGACTAGCGGAATACAATGAGCAGTTCTTC. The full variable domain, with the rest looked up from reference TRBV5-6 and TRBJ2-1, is DAGVTQSPTHLIKTRGQQVTLRCSPKSGHDTVSWYQQALGQGPQFIFQYYEEEERQRGNFPDRFSGHQFPNYSSELNVNALLLGDSALYLCASSLTGLAEYNEQFFGPGTRLTVL.